This paragraph reports one TCR beta chain. Its matching antigen is unknown. Indicated time point: 2015-2016 season, 7 days after influenza vaccination. TCRdb keeps only in-frame clones here, not all; method: immunoSEQ multiplex PCR. The sample carries approximately 6,900 clones, over 80% recorded once. These data come from a study of follicular helper T cells after annual influenza vaccination. Study-wide points: Yearly vaccinations repeatedly recalled conserved clonotypes in ICOS+CD38+ cTfh. ICOS+CD38+ cTfh clonality tracked population frequency, and its change tracked circulating plasmablast change.

V gave up 2 bases and J gave up 5 bases, with 12 bases separating them. Germline lookup yields CDR1 SEHNR and CDR2 FQNEAQ (reference sequence). CDR3 length: 15 amino acids. J is TRBJ1-4 and V is TRBV7-9; D ambiguous. The sequencing used CXCR5- memory CD4+ T cells sorted from blood, collected 7 days after influenza vaccination. The TCR was taken from an adult who received the influenza vaccine. The CDR3 reads CASSLTGRVNEKLFF. The DNA for the CDR3 is TGTGCCAGCAGCTTAACCGGACGGGTGAATGAAAAACTGTTTTTT.